One sample yielded the 24 T cell receptor beta chains listed below, sequenced in a study of T cell repertoires in cytomegalovirus infection. Their antigens are not known. TCRdb ran MiXCR on the reads and lists one entry per CDR3 protein. This sample carries 830,000 or so distinct CDR3 sequences, less than 35% of them seen once, and the ten largest clones take around 12%. The sample was cultured CD8+ T cells from PBMCs, taken from culture after CMV antigen stimulation. The receptors originated from a human donor in good health (CMV status not recorded). Some clones in this sample may be carry-over from other donors' samples.

V and J are TRBV4-2 and TRBJ1-2; TRBD1 is a possible D gene (5 bases). Germline CDR1 is LGHNA and CDR2 is YNFKEQ. CDR3 length: 17 residues. V lost 0 bases and J lost 3, with 17 bases in between. This CDR3 is CASSQEGVMGDYYGYTF. Written as DNA, the CDR3 is TGTGCCAGCAGCCAAGAAGGTGTAATGGGGGATTACTATGGCTACACCTTC.

CDR3 nucleotides: TGTGCCAGCAGTGGATGGACAAGGGATACCTACGAGCAGTACGTC. This translates into CASSGWTRDTYEQYV. The chain recombines TRBV25-1 with TRBJ2-7, with a possible D match to TRBD1 (5 bases). V was cut by 4 bases and J by 2 bases, with 15 bases left in between. Germline V lookup: CDR1 MGHDK, CDR2 SYGVNS. The CDR3 covers 15 residues.

This clonotype was counted a few times. The rearrangement links TRBV27 to TRBJ1-1; tentative D call: TRBD1 (5 bases). The CDR3 is 13 amino acids. Germline V gene sequence: CDR1 MNHEY, CDR2 SMNVEV (reference sequence). V was clipped by 1 base and J by 11 bases, with 14 bases between them. CDR3 nucleotides: TGTGCCAGCAGTTTATGGGTTGGGGGTGACGCTTTCTTT. Amino acid sequence: CASSLWVGGDAFF.

In the case of this clonotype: This may come from a read error, since a much larger clone is one base off. The V gene is TRBV7-6, the J gene TRBJ2-5; TRBD1 aligns across 10 bases. With 6 bases clipped from V and 5 bases from J, the junction kept 12 bases outside the gene matches. Germline CDR1 reads SGHVS; CDR2 reads FNYEAQ. There are 16 residues in the CDR3. The CDR3 here is CASSAGQGGGRETQYF. The CDR3 coding sequence is TGTGCCAGCAGTGCAGGACAGGGGGGCGGCAGGGAGACCCAGTACTTC.

The chain links TRBV7-6 to TRBJ2-7, with D perhaps TRBD2 (5 bases). V was cut by 3 bases and J by 7 bases, with 13 bases left in between. Germline V gives CDR1 SGHVS, CDR2 FNYEAQ. The CDR3 contains 13 residues. The CDR3 DNA follows: TGTGCCAGCAGCTTCCCGACATCGGGGGAGCAGTACTTC. The encoded protein is CASSFPTSGEQYF.

V gene TRBV4-1 combines with J gene TRBJ2-7, with D possibly TRBD2 on 6 matching bases. V lost 0 bases, J lost 7 bases, and 19 bases lay in between. Germline V gene lookup returns CDR1 MGHRA and CDR2 YSYEKL. The length of the CDR3 is 16 residues. CDR3 region: CASSQDSEGTAWEQYF. The CDR3 nucleotides are TGCGCCAGCAGCCAAGATTCGGAGGGGACCGCCTGGGAGCAGTACTTC.

This clonotype was seen more than once but under ten times. The genes are TRBV7-9 and TRBJ2-4; D is undetermined. V was pared by 3 bases and J by 0 bases, with 9 bases between. The CDR3 spans 15 residues. The germline gives CDR1 SEHNR, CDR2 FQNEAQ (reference sequence). The CDR3 protein is CASSFSAEAKNIQYF. The CDR3 region has the DNA TGTGCCAGCAGCTTCAGCGCTGAAGCCAAAAACATTCAGTACTTC.

The rearrangement uses TRBV6-5 and TRBJ1-4; a possible D gene is TRBD1 (5 bases). Germline CDR1 and CDR2: MNHEY and SVGAGI. The CDR3 is made up of 15 amino acids. V was cut by 0 bases and J by 7 bases, with 12 bases left in between. CDR3 region: CASSYSGGEGEKLFF. The CDR3 DNA reads as TGTGCCAGCAGTTACTCGGGGGGTGAAGGTGAAAAACTGTTTTTT.

The chain is built from TRBV5-5 and TRBJ2-5; 11 positions match TRBD2. Germline loops: CDR1 SGHKS, CDR2 YYEKEE (reference sequence). After removal of 2 bases from V and 5 bases from J, the junction contained 5 bases not matched to a gene. The CDR3 is 15 amino acids. The CDR3 is CASSFTASGGETQYF. CDR3 DNA: TGTGCCAGCAGCTTTACGGCTAGCGGGGGGGAGACCCAGTACTTC.

The CDR3 bases are TGTGCCACCAGTGACTACGAGCGGGGGAGCACAGATACGCAGTATTTT. Protein: CATSDYERGSTDTQYF. The rearrangement joins TRBV24-1 to TRBJ2-3; 8 bases map to TRBD2. J was trimmed by 0 bases and V by 4 bases; bases with no gene match: 5. Per germline, CDR1 KGHDR and CDR2 SFDVKD. The CDR3 loop spans 16 amino acids.

DNA of the CDR3: TGTGCCAGCAGTTACTCTGACTCACTGAGCTCCTACGAGCAGTACGTC. It specifies CASSYSDSLSSYEQYV. This rearrangement joins TRBV6-2 or TRBV6-3 to TRBJ2-7; the D is unclear. The CDR3 has 16 amino acids. CDR1 and CDR2 (germline): MNHEY, SVGEGT. V dropped 0 bases and J dropped 0 bases, with 12 bases sitting between them.

This clonotype was counted only a few times. This sequence joins TRBV28 and TRBJ2-2; D might be TRBD1 or TRBD2, each matching 5 bases. CDR1 MDHEN and CDR2 SYDVKM come from the germline V gene. Trimming shortened V by 9 bases and J by 2 bases, and 22 bases separated the two germline ends. CDR3 length equals 17 residues. The CDR3 region has the DNA TGTGCCAGTTATGAAGGCGTTCTCGGGGCAAACACCGGGGAGCTGTTTTTT. Amino acid sequence: CASYEGVLGANTGELFF.

The CDR3 coding sequence is TGTGCCAGCAGCTTAGGCCCTCCCGCCCAGGGGGCGCATTACGAGCAGTACGTC. Encoded protein: CASSLGPPAQGAHYEQYV. This chain connects TRBV13 to TRBJ2-7; the match to TRBD1 covers 8 bases. Germline V gene data show CDR1 as PRHDT and CDR2 as FYEKMQ (reference sequence). The CDR3 has 18 residues. Trimming at V came to 0 bases and at J to 4 bases, leaving 14 bases not matched to a gene.

This clonotype was picked up a small number of times. The rearrangement uses TRBV7-6 and TRBJ2-2, with D unresolved. Germline CDR1 reads SGHVS; CDR2 reads FNYEAQ. Trimming removed 5 bases from V and 2 bases from J, with 9 bases in between. The CDR3 runs 14 residues. For the CDR3, the DNA is TGTGCCAGCAGCGTATTGGACAACACCGGGGAGCTGTTTTTT. Its protein product is CASSVLDNTGELFF.

On this clonotype itself: The germline gene is not matched at one end of the junction; a read error may be the cause. The rearrangement joins TRBV7-3 to TRBJ1-1; TRBD1 agrees at 11 bases. This CDR3 is built from 16 residues. Germline V gene data show CDR1 as SGHTA and CDR2 as FQGTGA. The CDR3 region is CASSKGQGAPFTKAFF. In nucleotides, the CDR3 is TGTGCCAGCAGCAAAGGACAGGGGGCCCCTTTCACTAAAGCTTTCTTT.

The sample holds a few counts of this clonotype. This chain uses TRBV7-9 with TRBJ1-2; perhaps TRBD1 as D (6 bases). Looked up from germline, CDR1 is SEHNR and CDR2 is FQNEAQ (reference sequence). Trimming shortened V by 4 bases and J by 8 bases, and 17 bases separated the two germline ends. The CDR3 extends over 14 amino acids. The CDR3 DNA reads TGTGCCAGCAGCTCCTCCAGAGGGGGGCTAGGCTACACCTTC. Its protein product is CASSSSRGGLGYTF.

The V and J genes are TRBV19 and TRBJ2-1; D is undetermined. V gave up 6 bases and J gave up 2 bases, with 5 bases separating them. The CDR3 has 12 amino acids. Germline V gene lookup returns CDR1 LNHDA and CDR2 SQIVND (reference sequence). CDR3 DNA: TGTGCCAGTAGGGAAGCCTACAATGAGCAGTTCTTC. It specifies CASREAYNEQFF.

The CDR3 bases are TGTGCCAGCAGCGGACTAGCGGGGGGGCGGGGCACAGATACGCAGTATTTT. As protein: CASSGLAGGRGTDTQYF. The chain uses TRBV7-9 and TRBJ2-3; 15 bases align to TRBD2. The V gene end was trimmed by 5 bases and the J gene end by 1 base; junction bases not matched to a gene: 4. This CDR3 region has 17 residues. Germline V gene data show CDR1 as SEHNR and CDR2 as FQNEAQ (reference sequence).

The gene calls are TRBV12-5 and TRBJ1-1; no reliable D call. Trimming cost V 0 bases and J 1 base, with 6 bases left between them. The CDR3 covers 14 residues. Germline values: CDR1 LGHNT, CDR2 FRNRAP. CDR3 sequence reads: CASGLVLGNTEAFF. The CDR3 nucleotides are TGTGCTAGTGGTTTGGTACTGGGGAACACTGAAGCTTTCTTT.

This clonotype was seen many times. The CDR3 DNA follows: TGTGCCAGCAGCTCACGGGGGCGGAATTCACCCCTCCACTTT. Translation gives CASSSRGRNSPLHF. This chain connects TRBV7-2 to TRBJ1-6, with D perhaps matching TRBD1 (6 bases). The ends were cut back, 4 bases at V and 7 bases at J, with 11 bases in the middle. The CDR3 contains 14 residues. Germline CDR1 reads SGHTA; CDR2 reads FQGNSA.

The V call is TRBV19, the J call TRBJ2-5; D not certain. This CDR3 is built from 14 residues. V shed 3 bases and J shed 1 base, with 9 bases lying between them. The germline CDR1 and CDR2 sequences are LNHDA and SQIVND (reference sequence). This CDR3 is CASSIGNSQETQYF. The DNA of the CDR3 is TGTGCCAGTAGTATTGGGAACAGCCAAGAGACCCAGTACTTC. The variable domain in full, with the rest retrieved from reference TRBV19 and TRBJ2-5, is DGGITQSPKYLFRKEGQNVTLSCEQNLNHDAMYWYRQDPGQGLRLIYYSQIVNDFQKGDIAEGYSVSREKKESFPLTVTSAQKNPTAFYLCASSIGNSQETQYFGPGTRLLVL.

This clonotype was seen a handful of times. The chain uses TRBV2 and TRBJ2-2, with D unclear. Trimming took 5 bases from V and 0 from J, leaving 7 bases between them. The germline V gene encodes CDR1 SNHLY and CDR2 FYNNEI. The CDR3 runs 14 residues. CDR3 region: CASSPDTNTGELFF. CDR3 nucleotides: TGTGCCAGCAGTCCAGATACGAACACCGGGGAGCTGTTTTTT. Full variable domain (outside the CDR3, taken from reference TRBV2 and TRBJ2-2): EPEVTQTPSHQVTQMGQEVILRCVPISNHLYFYWYRQILGQKVEFLVSFYNNEISEKSEIFDDQFSVERPDGSNFTLKIRSTKLEDSAMYFCASSPDTNTGELFFGEGSRLTVL.

This chain links TRBV19 with TRBJ2-3; D is undetermined. V gave up 2 bases and J gave up 0 bases, with 9 bases separating them. The CDR3 sequence is 15 residues long. The V gene's germline CDR1 is LNHDA and CDR2 SQIVND (reference sequence). CDR3 in DNA: TGTGCCAGTAGTATAAGGCCGGCGAGCACAGATACGCAGTATTTT. It is translated as CASSIRPASTDTQYF. Full variable domain (missing parts from reference TRBV19 and TRBJ2-3): DGGITQSPKYLFRKEGQNVTLSCEQNLNHDAMYWYRQDPGQGLRLIYYSQIVNDFQKGDIAEGYSVSREKKESFPLTVTSAQKNPTAFYLCASSIRPASTDTQYFGPGTRLTVL.

There are a few counts of this clonotype. The V call is TRBV6-1, the J call TRBJ2-2, with TRBD1 as a possible D gene (6 bases). With 5 bases removed from V and 7 bases from J, the gap between germline ends came to 11 bases. CDR1 and CDR2 (germline): MNHNS, SASEGT. There are 13 residues in the CDR3. As DNA, the CDR3 is TGTGCCAGCAGTTTACAGGGATTCGGGGAGCTGTTTTTT. It encodes CASSLQGFGELFF.